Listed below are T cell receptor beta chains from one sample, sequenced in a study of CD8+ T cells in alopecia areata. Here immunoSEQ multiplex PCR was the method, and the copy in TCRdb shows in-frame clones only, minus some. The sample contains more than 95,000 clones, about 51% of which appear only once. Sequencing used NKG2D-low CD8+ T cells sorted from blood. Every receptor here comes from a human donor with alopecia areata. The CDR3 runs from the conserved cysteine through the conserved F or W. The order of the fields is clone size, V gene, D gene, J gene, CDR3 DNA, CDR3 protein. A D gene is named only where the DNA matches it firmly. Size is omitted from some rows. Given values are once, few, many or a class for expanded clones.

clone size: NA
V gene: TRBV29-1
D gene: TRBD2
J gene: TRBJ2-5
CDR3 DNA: TGCAGCGTTGGATCCGGGACTATCCAGTACTTC
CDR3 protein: CSVGSGTIQYF

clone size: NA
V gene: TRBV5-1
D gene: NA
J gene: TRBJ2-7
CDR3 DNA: TGCGCCAGCAGCTCCCACTTAGGAGGCGAGCAGTACTTC
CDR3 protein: CASSSHLGGEQYF

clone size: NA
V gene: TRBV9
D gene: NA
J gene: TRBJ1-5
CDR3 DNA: TGTGCCAGCAGCCTGGGACGGGATAGCAATCAGCCCCAGCATTTT
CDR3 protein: CASSLGRDSNQPQHF

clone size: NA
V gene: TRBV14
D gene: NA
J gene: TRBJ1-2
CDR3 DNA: TGTGCCAGCAGCGACCGAGGAAATGGCTACACCTTC
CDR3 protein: CASSDRGNGYTF

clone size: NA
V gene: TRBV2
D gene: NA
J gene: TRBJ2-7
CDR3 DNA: TGTGCCAGCAATTCGAAATTAGCCATCTACGAGCAGTACTTC
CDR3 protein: CASNSKLAIYEQYF

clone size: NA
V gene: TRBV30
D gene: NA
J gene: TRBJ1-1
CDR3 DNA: TGTGCCTGGAGTGTAGCGGGGCTTGAAGCTTTCTTT
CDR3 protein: CAWSVAGLEAFF

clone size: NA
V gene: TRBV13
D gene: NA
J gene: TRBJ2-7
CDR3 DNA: TGTGCCAGCAGCTTAGTGGGCAGTCCCCACGAGCAGTACTTC
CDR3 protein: CASSLVGSPHEQYF

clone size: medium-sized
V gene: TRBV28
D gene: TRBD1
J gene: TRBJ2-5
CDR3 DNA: TGTGCCAGCAGGATTCGACAGGGGGCGGTGACCCAGTACTTC
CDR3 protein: CASRIRQGAVTQYF

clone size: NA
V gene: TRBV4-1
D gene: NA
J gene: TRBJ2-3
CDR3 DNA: TGCGCCAGCAGCCAAGGTTTAACAGATACGCAGTATTTT
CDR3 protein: CASSQGLTDTQYF

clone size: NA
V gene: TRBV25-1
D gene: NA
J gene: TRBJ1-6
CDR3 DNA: TGTGCCAGCAGATGGGGGGACTATAATTCACCCCTCCACTTT
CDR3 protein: CASRWGDYNSPLHF

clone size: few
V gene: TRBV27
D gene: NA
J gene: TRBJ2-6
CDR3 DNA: TGTGCCAGCAGTTTAGCTGGGGCCAACGTCCTGACTTTC
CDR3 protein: CASSLAGANVLTF

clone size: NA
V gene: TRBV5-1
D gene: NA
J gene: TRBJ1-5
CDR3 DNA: TGCGCCAGCAGCTCGACAGGCGGAGGCAATCAGCCCCAGCATTTT
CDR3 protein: CASSSTGGGNQPQHF

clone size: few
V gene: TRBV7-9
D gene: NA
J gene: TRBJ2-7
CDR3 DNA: TGTGCCAGCAGCACCGGACAGTCCTACGAGCAGTACTTC
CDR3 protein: CASSTGQSYEQYF

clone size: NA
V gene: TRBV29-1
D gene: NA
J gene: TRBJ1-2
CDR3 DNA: TGCAGCGTTGATCGAGGGGAGGTCCACTTTGAGGGCTACACCTTC
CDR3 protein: CSVDRGEVHFEGYTF

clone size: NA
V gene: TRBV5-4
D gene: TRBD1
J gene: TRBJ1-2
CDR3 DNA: TGTGCCAGCAGCTTGGAGGGGGCAGGGACCGATGGCTACACCTTC
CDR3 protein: CASSLEGAGTDGYTF

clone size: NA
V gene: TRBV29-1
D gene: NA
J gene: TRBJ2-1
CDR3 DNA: TGCAGCGTTGAAGCGGGGTCCAGCTACAATGAGCAGTTCTTC
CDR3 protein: CSVEAGSSYNEQFF

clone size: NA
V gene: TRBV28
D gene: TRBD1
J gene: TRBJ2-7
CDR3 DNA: TGTGCCACCCAGGGGGGCGGGACAGGATCGTACGAGCAGTACTTC
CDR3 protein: CATQGGGTGSYEQYF

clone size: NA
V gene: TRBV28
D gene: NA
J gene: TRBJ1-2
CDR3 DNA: TGTGCCAGCAGTTTATCTACGGCCGCTTATGGCTACACCTTC
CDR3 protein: CASSLSTAAYGYTF

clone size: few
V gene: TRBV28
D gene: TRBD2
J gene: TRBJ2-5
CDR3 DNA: TGTGCCAGCAGTTTCCCTGGGACTAGCGCTCAAGAGACCCAGTACTTC
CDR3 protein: CASSFPGTSAQETQYF

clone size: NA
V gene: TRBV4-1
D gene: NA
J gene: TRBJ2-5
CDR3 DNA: TGCGCCAGCAGCCAAGGGGTCCAAGAGACCCAGTACTTC
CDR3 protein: CASSQGVQETQYF

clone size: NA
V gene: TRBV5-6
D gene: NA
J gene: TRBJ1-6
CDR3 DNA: TGTGCCAGCAGCTTGGGGGACTCACCCCTCCACTTT
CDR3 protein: CASSLGDSPLHF

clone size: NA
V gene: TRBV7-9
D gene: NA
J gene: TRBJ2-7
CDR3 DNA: TGTGCCAGCAGCTTCGTGGGAGTAATGTCCTACGAGCAGTACTTC
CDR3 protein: CASSFVGVMSYEQYF

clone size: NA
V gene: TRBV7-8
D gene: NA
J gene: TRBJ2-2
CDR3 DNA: TGTGCCAGCAGCTTGATCCCACTAGAATCCGGGGAGCTGTTTTTT
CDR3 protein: CASSLIPLESGELFF

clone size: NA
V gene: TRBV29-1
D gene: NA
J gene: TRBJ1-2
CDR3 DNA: TGCAGCGTTGCGGGGGGGGAGGATAACTATGGCTACACCTTC
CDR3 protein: CSVAGGEDNYGYTF

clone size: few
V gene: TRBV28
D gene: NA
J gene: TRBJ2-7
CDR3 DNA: TGTGCCAGCAGTTCAACAGGGTACTCCTACGAGCAGTACTTC
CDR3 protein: CASSSTGYSYEQYF

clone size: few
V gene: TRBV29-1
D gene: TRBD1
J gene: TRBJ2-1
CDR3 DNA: TGCAGCGTTGACCCCGGACAGGGGTGGAATGAGCAGTTCTTC
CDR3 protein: CSVDPGQGWNEQFF

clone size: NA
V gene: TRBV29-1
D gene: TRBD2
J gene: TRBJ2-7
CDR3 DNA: TGCAGCGCACTAGCGGGTAGCTCCTACGAGCAGTACTTC
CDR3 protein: CSALAGSSYEQYF

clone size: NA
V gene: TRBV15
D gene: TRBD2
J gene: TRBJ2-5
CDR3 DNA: TGTGCCACCAGCAGAGAAAGCGGGATCCAAGGGACCCAGTACTTC
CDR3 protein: CATSRESGIQGTQYF

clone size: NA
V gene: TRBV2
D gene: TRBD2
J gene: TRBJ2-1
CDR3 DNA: TGTGCCAGCAGGCCCTTAGCGGGGAACAATGAGCAGTTCTTC
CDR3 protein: CASRPLAGNNEQFF

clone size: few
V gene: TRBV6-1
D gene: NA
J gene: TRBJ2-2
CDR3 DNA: TGTGCCAGCAGTGAAGGAGTAGGGGACACCGGGGAGCTGTTTTTT
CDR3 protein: CASSEGVGDTGELFF

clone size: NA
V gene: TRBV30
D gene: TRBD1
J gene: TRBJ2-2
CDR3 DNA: TGTGCCTGGAGTTGGGGACAGGGGGCCACCGGGGAGCTGTTTTTT
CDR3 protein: CAWSWGQGATGELFF

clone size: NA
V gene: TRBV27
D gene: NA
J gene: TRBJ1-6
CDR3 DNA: TGTGCCACCCGGGGGCCCATAAATTCACCCCTCCACTTT
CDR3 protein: CATRGPINSPLHF

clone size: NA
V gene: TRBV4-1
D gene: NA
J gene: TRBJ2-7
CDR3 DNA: TGCGCCAGCAGCGACCCACAGACCTACGAGCAGTACTTC
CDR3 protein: CASSDPQTYEQYF

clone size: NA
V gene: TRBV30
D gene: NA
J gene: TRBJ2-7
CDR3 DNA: TGTGCCTGGAGCCCCGTTAGCTCCTACGAGCAGTACTTC
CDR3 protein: CAWSPVSSYEQYF

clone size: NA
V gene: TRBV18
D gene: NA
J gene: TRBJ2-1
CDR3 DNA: TGTGCCAGCCTAGCTGACAATGAGCAGTTCTTC
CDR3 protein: CASLADNEQFF

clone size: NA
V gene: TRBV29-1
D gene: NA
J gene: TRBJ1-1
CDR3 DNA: TGCAGCGTTCCGGGGGAGACTGAAGCTTTCTTT
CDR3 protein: CSVPGETEAFF

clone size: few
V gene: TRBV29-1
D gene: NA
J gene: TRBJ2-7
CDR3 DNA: TGCAGCGTTGAGGTATACTCCTACGAGCAGTACTTC
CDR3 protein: CSVEVYSYEQYF

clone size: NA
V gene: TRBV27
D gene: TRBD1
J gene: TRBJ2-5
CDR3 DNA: TGTGCCAGCAGTGACAGGGGATACGAGACCCAGTACTTC
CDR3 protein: CASSDRGYETQYF

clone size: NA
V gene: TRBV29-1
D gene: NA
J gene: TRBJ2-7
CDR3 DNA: TGCAGCGCCCACGGGGGGGGACAGGACTCCTACGAGCAGTACTTC
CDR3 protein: CSAHGGGQDSYEQYF

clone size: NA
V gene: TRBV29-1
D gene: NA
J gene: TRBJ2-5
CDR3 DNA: TGCAGCGTTGGCGCCGCACAGCTCCAAGAGACCCAGTACTTC
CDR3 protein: CSVGAAQLQETQYF

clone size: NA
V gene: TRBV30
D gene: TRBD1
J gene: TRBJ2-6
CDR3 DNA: TGTGCCTGGAGTGCTCAGCCGGGACAGGGGGTGTCTGGGGCCAACGTCCTGACTTTC
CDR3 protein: CAWSAQPGQGVSGANVLTF